This TCR beta chain was sequenced for a study of blood T cell repertoires in COVID-19. Whole-study context: Researchers got acute and convalescent COVID-19 samples from the United States, Italy and Spain. T cells, B-cell-depleted T cells, or PBMCs supplied cDNA or gDNA.

V lost 4 bases and J lost 8, with 18 bases in between. Germline V gives CDR1 LGHNA, CDR2 YNFKEQ. The CDR3 loop spans 15 amino acids. As processed by the authors: Scientists estimated how many nucleated cells there were by amplifying reference gene primers. Method: immunoSEQ multiplex PCR; TCRdb's copy keeps in-frame clones and lacks some. V, J and clone size are taken as reported in that table, and D and trimming were inferred from the DNA itself. The data show roughly 290,000 clones, more than 85% seen once. The TCR was taken from a man aged 25-40 years with acute or convalescent COVID-19. Sequencing was carried out using peripheral blood. V usage is TRBV4-2 and J usage is TRBJ2-1; a possible D gene is TRBD2 (5 bases). CDR3: CASSPSGTGMYEQFF. CDR3 bases: TGTGCCAGCAGCCCGAGTGGCACGGGGATGTATGAGCAGTTCTTC.